Shown below are 13 T cell receptor beta chains from a single sample sequenced in a study of cytomegalovirus exposure and HLA in healthy donors. With 60 Vbeta and 13 Jbeta primers, the PCR was carried out. Clones were sequenced by immunoSEQ multiplex PCR, and TCRdb holds only the in-frame ones, with some missing. This sample has some 130,000 clones; about 80% occur once, and the top ten carry around 2.2%. Material: PBMCs. The receptor source for this set is a man aged 25 to 40 in good health and CMV-seronegative.

This chain's CDR3 is CATLTTGDRGADTQYF. The CDR3 DNA reads TGTGCCACCCTAACCACTGGGGACAGGGGAGCAGATACGCAGTATTTT. The chain uses TRBV2 and TRBJ2-3; 10 bases match TRBD1. This CDR3 has 16 residues. Losses at the gene ends were 10 bases for V and 4 bases for J; bases not matched to a gene: 14. Looked up from germline, CDR1 is SNHLY and CDR2 is FYNNEI. The variable domain in full, with the rest retrieved from reference TRBV2 and TRBJ2-3, is EPEVTQTPSHQVTQMGQEVILRCVPISNHLYFYWYRQILGQKVEFLVSFYNNEISEKSEIFDDQFSVERPDGSNFTLKIRSTKLEDSAMYFCATLTTGDRGADTQYFGPGTRLTVL.

The genes are TRBV27 and TRBJ2-3; no reliable D call. This CDR3 region has 13 residues. Germline assignment: CDR1 MNHEY and CDR2 SMNVEV (reference sequence). Trimming took 6 bases from V and 4 from J, leaving 11 bases between them. The CDR3 loop reads CASSRSRADTQYF. CDR3 nucleotide sequence: TGTGCCAGCAGCCGATCAAGAGCAGATACGCAGTATTTT.

This chain connects TRBV15 to TRBJ1-2, with D tentatively TRBD1 (6 bases). The CDR3 has 14 residues. From germline, CDR1 is LNHNV and CDR2 YYDKDF (reference sequence). V dropped 1 base and J dropped 7 bases, with 13 bases sitting between them. The CDR3 loop reads CATSRAGGAGGYTF. The CDR3 nucleotides read TGTGCCACCAGCAGAGCGGGGGGCGCGGGTGGCTACACCTTC.

This clone was picked up a small number of times. The rearrangement uses TRBV10-3 and TRBJ2-7, with a possible D match to TRBD2 (6 bases). The V and J ends lost 4 bases and 0 bases respectively, with 10 bases between them. CDR1 and CDR2 (germline): ENHRY, SYGVKD. The CDR3 is made up of 14 amino acids. The CDR3 DNA reads as TGTGCCATCAGTGGGAGGGACTCCTCCTACGAGCAGTACTTC. Its translation: CAISGRDSSYEQYF.

This rearrangement joins TRBV5-4 to TRBJ2-5, with TRBD2 identical over 8 bases. This CDR3 is built from 15 residues. The V gene end was trimmed by 0 bases and the J gene end by 11 bases; junction bases not matched to a gene: 12. CDR1 is SGHNT and CDR2 is YYREEE in the germline V gene (reference sequence). CDR3 coding DNA: TGTGCCAGCAGCTTGGCCGGAAGCGGGAGATTTGAGCAGTACTTC. It is translated as CASSLAGSGRFEQYF.

This chain uses TRBV7-9 with TRBJ1-4; D gene unclear. Trimming removed 5 bases at V and 5 bases at J, with 9 bases between. The CDR3 covers 13 residues. Germline CDR1 is SEHNR and CDR2 is FQNEAQ (reference sequence). For the CDR3, the DNA is TGTGCCAGCAGCGCGAGGTGGAATGAAAAACTGTTTTTT. Translated, it gives CASSARWNEKLFF.

The V and J genes are TRBV30 and TRBJ2-5, with 7 bases matching TRBD1. The DNA end is a closer match to TRBJ2-7, so the J assignment may be wrong. The CDR3 runs 13 residues. Germline CDR1 and CDR2: GTSNPN and SVGIG (reference sequence). The CDR3 loop reads CAWTYRGMYEQYF. The DNA for the CDR3 is TGTGCCTGGACCTACAGGGGAATGTACGAGCAGTACTTC.

V is TRBV7-8 and J is TRBJ2-1, with D maybe TRBD1 (5 bases). V shed 1 base and J shed 7 bases, with 8 bases lying between them. The CDR3 sequence is 13 residues long. Germline V CDR1 and CDR2: SGHVS, FQNEAQ. The CDR3 sequence is CASSLGGRNEQFF. CDR3 bases: TGTGCCAGCAGCTTAGGGGGCCGGAATGAGCAGTTCTTC.

The V and J genes are TRBV6-5 and TRBJ2-1; TRBD2 might be the D (5 bases). Germline V gene sequence: CDR1 MNHEY, CDR2 SVGAGI. This CDR3 contains 13 residues. V lost 5 bases and J 7 bases, leaving 12 bases between the germline ends. The CDR3 is CASSETTQNEQFF. Here the CDR3 DNA reads TGTGCCAGCAGTGAGACTACCCAGAATGAGCAGTTCTTC.

V and J are TRBV6-1 and TRBJ2-5; D possibly corresponds to TRBD1 (6 bases). CDR1 MNHNS and CDR2 SASEGT come from the germline V gene. The CDR3 spans 15 residues. V was trimmed by 3 bases and J by 0 bases, leaving 11 bases between them. CDR3 residues: CASSDRGEYQETQYF. DNA of the CDR3: TGTGCCAGCAGTGACAGGGGCGAGTACCAAGAGACCCAGTACTTC.

This chain uses TRBV30 with TRBJ2-5, with 7 positions matching TRBD1. Germline V gene sequence: CDR1 GTSNPN, CDR2 SVGIG (reference sequence). The CDR3 has 14 residues. J lost 5 bases, V lost 2 bases, and 8 bases had no gene match. CDR3 nucleotide sequence: TGTGCCTGGAGTCTCGCAGGGGGTCATGAGACCCAGTACTTC. Translated: CAWSLAGGHETQYF.

The V and J genes are TRBV7-8 and TRBJ2-2; 13 positions agree with TRBD2. The CDR3 has 18 residues. J gave up 0 bases and V 4 bases, and 5 bases lay outside the gene matches. Looked up from germline, CDR1 is SGHVS and CDR2 is FQNEAQ. The CDR3 region has the DNA TGTGCCAGCAGCTCCCGGACTAGCGGGGGCCCGAACACCGGGGAGCTGTTTTTT. It encodes CASSSRTSGGPNTGELFF.

The rearrangement uses TRBV21-1 and TRBJ1-5; the table's D call TRBD1 went unverified against the DNA. TRBV21-1 counts as a pseudogene. The CDR3 has 13 amino acids. The CDR3 DNA is TGTGCCAGCAGGCAGGGGGCGCGTCAGCCCCAGCATTTT. It encodes CASRQGARQPQHF.